This T cell receptor beta chain was profiled in a study of T cells in Graves' hyperthyroidism and ophthalmopathy (dated 2019 in TCRdb). Turning to the overall study: Peripheral blood was sampled at the time of initial diagnosis, prior to any treatment. The study also compared thyroid tissue and blood T-cell repertoires from 6 or 7 Graves' hyperthyroidism patients. TCR V-J signatures able to tell the groups apart were searched for in a discovery cohort of approximately 95 patients, of whom approximately 40 had Graves' ophthalmopathy and 57 had stable Graves' hyperthyroidism. The approximately 100 discovery patients were divided at random into training and test sets in a 7:3 ratio. After sampling, hyperthyroidism patients received methimazole starting at 30 mg daily, and ophthalmopathy patients received high-dose intravenous methylprednisolone. Prospective prediction of ophthalmopathy was tested in an independent validation cohort of 18 to 20 hyperthyroidism patients and 17 patients who later progressed to ophthalmopathy. According to the paper, TCR Vbeta CDR3 sequencing was carried out on over 130 peripheral blood samples, which came from 40 to 45 ophthalmopathy, around 74 hyperthyroidism and approximately 17 progressor patients. On the study overall, not on this receptor specifically: Sample size was not statistically predetermined, and investigators were not blinded to group allocation. In cross-validation, a model built on a 13 V-J signature told ophthalmopathy apart from stable hyperthyroidism with over 85% sensitivity and about 81% specificity, and in testing the same model reached 80%/75%. Most expanded thyroid clonotypes (frequency above 0.001) were also detected in blood, a finding suggesting that blood repertoires may reflect thyroid immune responses. During validation, the model predicted progression to ophthalmopathy a median of around 6 months ahead of onset, with almost 71% sensitivity and 72.22% specificity.

Clipping removes 1 base from V and 3 bases from J, with 5 as the unmatched junction base count. CDR1 and CDR2 are drawn from the germline V gene (reference sequence): DFQATT, SNEGSKA. The CDR3, cysteine through phenylalanine, is 15 amino acids long. The read is trimmed to its CDR3 DNA, 45 bases read in frame from base 1. Stable Graves' hyperthyroidism was defined as no progression to ophthalmopathy during 18 months of follow-up. Hyperthyroidism patients were aged 18 to 65 years and newly diagnosed, with disease duration of less than 2 months. The study excluded patients with uncontrolled infections, other autoimmune diseases, pregnancy or lactation. Diagnoses relied on clinical symptoms, serum thyroxine and TRAb, thyroid ultrasound and orbital computed tomography. PBMCs were isolated from approximately 10 ml of fresh peripheral blood by Ficoll-Paque density gradient centrifugation. Total RNA was extracted with Trizol reagent, and quality was checked on an Agilent 2100 Bioanalyzer.

In regard to this clonotype: The antigen it binds to is not known. Base qualities were left out, and no much larger clone turns up one base away.

The TCR beta CDR3 regions were amplified from RNA transcripts. The TCR CDR3 was subjected to a first round of RT-PCR using the HTBI primer set and the Qiagen OneStep RT-PCR kit. Libraries were constructed in a second round of multiplex PCR, after which size selection and purification were carried out. Paired-end sequencing of the libraries was performed with 100 bp reads on an Illumina HiSeq2000. The authors' pipeline ran thus. SOAPnuke was used to process the raw data, removing reads that contained adapters or uncalled bases, had a mean Phred below 15, or lacked an exact match to the constant primer or identifier. COPE v1.2.5 was used to merge high-quality paired reads, and clonotypes were defined as unique nucleotide sequences. Clonotypes were aligned to IMGT TRBV, TRBD and TRBJ reference segments using MiTCR v1.1. Only V-J combinations with frequency above 0.0001, covering about 99% of repertoires, were analysed. The TCS score was defined as F50 (clonal expansion) divided by E x V (chaos), with BLOSUM62-based TCRdist calculated between CDR3 peptides within each V-J. Welch's t-statistics and random forest reduced 514 V-J features to 10 to 15, which were used in a naive Bayes classifier (R e1071). The public reads were quality trimmed at Q25 with fastp and then assembled into clones with MiXCR by TCRdb, keeping productive beta chains. Each entry is one CDR3 protein sequence, shown with its most common DNA and genes. The V and J calls reflect TCRdb's pipeline rather than the authors' work. Across this sample there are a few hundred thousand distinct CDR3 sequences, with 17% seen only once. The ten largest clones add up to about 56% of the sample.

Sequencing input: blood. The rearranged chain carries TRBV20-1 and TRBJ2-2, and 7 junction bases match TRBD1. This clonotype originated in a woman aged 45-65 years with Graves' hyperthyroidism. The nucleotide sequence is given as TGCAGTGCTAGAGGGGATACAGGGGACACCGGGGAGCTGTTTTTT. It translates to CSARGDTGDTGELFF.